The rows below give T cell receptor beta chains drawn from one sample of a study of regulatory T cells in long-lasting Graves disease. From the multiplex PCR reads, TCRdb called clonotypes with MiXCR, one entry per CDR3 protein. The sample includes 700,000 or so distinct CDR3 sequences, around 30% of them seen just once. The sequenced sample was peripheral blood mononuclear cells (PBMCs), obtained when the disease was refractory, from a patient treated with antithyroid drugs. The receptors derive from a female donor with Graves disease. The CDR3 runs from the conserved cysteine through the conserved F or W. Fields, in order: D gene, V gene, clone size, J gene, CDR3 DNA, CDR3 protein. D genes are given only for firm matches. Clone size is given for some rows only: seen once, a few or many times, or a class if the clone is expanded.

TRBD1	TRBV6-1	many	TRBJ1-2	TGTGCCAGCACCAGACAGGGCAATGGTTATGGCTACACCTTC	CASTRQGNGYGYTF
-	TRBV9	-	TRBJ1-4	TGTGCCAGCAGCGTAGGGGGGGCAGATGAGGAAAAACTGTTTTTT	CASSVGGADEEKLFF
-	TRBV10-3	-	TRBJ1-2	TGTGCCATCAGTGCGGTCCCGGCGGGTAGTGGCTACACCTTC	CAISAVPAGSGYTF
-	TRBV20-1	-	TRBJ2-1	TGCAGTGCTATTCCCCGACCGTTCGAGCAGTTCTTC	CSAIPRPFEQFF
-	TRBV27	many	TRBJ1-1	TGTGCCAGCAGTCCCCGACAGGAAAACACTGAAGCTTTCTTT	CASSPRQENTEAFF
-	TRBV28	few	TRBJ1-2	TGTGCCAGCAGTTTTCGGGGGGCGCCTTATGGCTACACCTTC	CASSFRGAPYGYTF
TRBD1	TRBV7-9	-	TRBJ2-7	TGTGCCAGCAGCACCCGGGGACAGGGTAGCTACGAGCAGTACTTC	CASSTRGQGSYEQYF
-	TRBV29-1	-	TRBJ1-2	TGCAGCGTTGACGGGGGTCTAAACTATGGCTACACCTTC	CSVDGGLNYGYTF
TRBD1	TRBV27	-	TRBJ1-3	TGTGCCAGCAGTTCACAGGGGGCAAGGGGAAACACCATATATTTT	CASSSQGARGNTIYF
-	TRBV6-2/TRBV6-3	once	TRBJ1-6	TGTGCCAGCAGTCGAGACCCGTATTCACCCCTCCACTTT	CASSRDPYSPLHF
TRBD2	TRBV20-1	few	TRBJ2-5	TGCAGTGCTAGAGATGGGACTAGCGCGCCAGAGACCCAGTACTTC	CSARDGTSAPETQYF
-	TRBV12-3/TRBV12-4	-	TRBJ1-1	TGTGCCAGCAGTTTAGACAGGCCCGTGAACACTGAAGCTTTCTTT	CASSLDRPVNTEAFF
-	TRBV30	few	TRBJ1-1	TGTGCCTGGAGAGGGCGTGCCGACACTGAAGCTTTCTTT	CAWRGRADTEAFF
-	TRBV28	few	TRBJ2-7	TGTGCCAGCAGTACCGGGGCAGGGGCCTACGAGCAGTACTTC	CASSTGAGAYEQYF
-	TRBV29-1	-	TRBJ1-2	TGCAGCGTTGAAGCGGGGGGCAGCAACTATGGCTACACCTTC	CSVEAGGSNYGYTF
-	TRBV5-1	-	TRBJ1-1	TGCGCCAGCAGCTTTGCCCGGGCCACTGAAGCTTTCTTT	CASSFARATEAFF
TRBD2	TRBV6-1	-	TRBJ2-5	TGTGCCAGCAGTCTGGCTAGCGGGCAGACCCAGTACTTC	CASSLASGQTQYF
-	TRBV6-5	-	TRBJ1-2	TGTGCCAGCAGTTACGCGGCGGGGGTGAGGGCCTATGGCTACACCTTC	CASSYAAGVRAYGYTF
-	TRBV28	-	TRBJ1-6	TGTGCCAGCAGTTTATTGGGGGCTCCTGATCGGTCACCCCTCCACTTT	CASSLLGAPDRSPLHF
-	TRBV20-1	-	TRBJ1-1	TGCAGTGCCATCGCACGGGACACCACCCGGGGTGAAGCTTTCTTT	CSAIARDTTRGEAFF
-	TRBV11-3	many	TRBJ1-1	TGTGCCAGCAGCTTACTAGCAGACACTGAAGCTTTCTTT	CASSLLADTEAFF
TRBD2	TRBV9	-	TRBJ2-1	TGTGCCAGCAGCCTAACCGGGACTAGCGGGACGGCTTACAATGAGCAGTTCTTC	CASSLTGTSGTAYNEQFF
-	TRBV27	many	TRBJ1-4	TGTGCCAGCAGTTTATTAATGCGGGAAAAACTGTTTTTT	CASSLLMREKLFF
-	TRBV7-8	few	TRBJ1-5	TGTGCCAGCAGCTTAAGGGAGAATAGCAATCAGCCCCAGCATTTT	CASSLRENSNQPQHF
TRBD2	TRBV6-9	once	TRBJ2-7	TGTGCCAGCAGTTACCCCCTAACTAGCGGGAGCTCTTCCTACGAGCAGTACTTC	CASSYPLTSGSSSYEQYF
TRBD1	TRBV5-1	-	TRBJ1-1	TGCGCCAGCAGCCCCCGGACAGGGAAAGGGACTGAAGCTTTCTTT	CASSPRTGKGTEAFF
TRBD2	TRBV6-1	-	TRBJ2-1	TGTGCCAGCAGTATACGGAGAACGGGACTAGAGATAGAGCAGTTCTTC	CASSIRRTGLEIEQFF
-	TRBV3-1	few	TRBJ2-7	TGTGCCAGCAGCCAAGATGATCCGGGTAGGTACGAGCAGTACTTC	CASSQDDPGRYEQYF
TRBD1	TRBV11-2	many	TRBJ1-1	TGTGCCAGCAGCTCAGTGACAGGGGGGAACACTGAAGCTTTCTTT	CASSSVTGGNTEAFF
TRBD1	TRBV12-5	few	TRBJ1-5	TGTGCTAGTGGTTTGGGGACAGGGGTCCAGCCCCAGCATTTT	CASGLGTGVQPQHF
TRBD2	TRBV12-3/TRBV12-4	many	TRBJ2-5	TGTGCCAGCAGGGATTCAGCGGGACTCCAAGAGACCCAGTACTTC	CASRDSAGLQETQYF
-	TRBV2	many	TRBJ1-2	TGTGCCAGCAGTGAAGCGGGGGCCTATGGCTACACCTTC	CASSEAGAYGYTF
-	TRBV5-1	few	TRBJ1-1	TGCGCCAGCAGCTTGGTTAAGGCCTCTGAAGCTTTCTTT	CASSLVKASEAFF
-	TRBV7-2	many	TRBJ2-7	TGTGCCAGCAGCTTGTCTTCAGCGGGCTACGAGCAGTACTTC	CASSLSSAGYEQYF
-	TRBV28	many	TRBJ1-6	TGTGCCAGCACCGGGGACGGAAATAATTCACCCCTCCACTTT	CASTGDGNNSPLHF
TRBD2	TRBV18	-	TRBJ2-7	TGTGCCAACTCACCGACCGGGACTAAGTCCTACGAGCAGTACTTC	CANSPTGTKSYEQYF
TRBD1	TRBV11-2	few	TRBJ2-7	TGTGCCAGCAGCTCTACAGGGGACGAGCAGTACTTC	CASSSTGDEQYF
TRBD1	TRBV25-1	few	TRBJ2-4	TGTGCCAGCAGTGAGGGACAGGGAAGATCCAAAAACATTCAGTACTTC	CASSEGQGRSKNIQYF
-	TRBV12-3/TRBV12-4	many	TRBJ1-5	TGTGCCAGCAGTTTACTCAGATTAGGGCAGCCCCAGCATTTT	CASSLLRLGQPQHF
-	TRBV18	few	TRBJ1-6	TGTGCCAGCTCACCTACCTCCTATAATTCACCCCTCCACTTT	CASSPTSYNSPLHF
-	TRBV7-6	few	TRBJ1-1	TGTGCCAGCAGCTCCAGGGAGGCGGTGAACACTGAAGCTTTCTTT	CASSSREAVNTEAFF